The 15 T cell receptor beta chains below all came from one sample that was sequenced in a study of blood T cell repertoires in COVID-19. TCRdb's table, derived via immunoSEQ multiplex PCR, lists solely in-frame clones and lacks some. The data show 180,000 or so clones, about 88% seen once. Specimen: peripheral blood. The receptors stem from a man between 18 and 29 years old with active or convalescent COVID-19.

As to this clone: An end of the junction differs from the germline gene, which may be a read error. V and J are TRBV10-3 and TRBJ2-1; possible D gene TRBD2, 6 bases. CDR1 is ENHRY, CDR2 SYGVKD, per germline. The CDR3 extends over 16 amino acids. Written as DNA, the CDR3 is TGTGCCATCAGTGTTACCCAAACTAGCTCCCACAATGAGCAGTTCTTC. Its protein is CAISVTQTSSHNEQFF.

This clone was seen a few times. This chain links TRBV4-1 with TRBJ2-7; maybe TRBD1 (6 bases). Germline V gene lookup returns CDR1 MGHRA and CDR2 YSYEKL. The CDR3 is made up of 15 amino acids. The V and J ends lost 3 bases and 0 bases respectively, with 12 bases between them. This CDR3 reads CASSQTSRGSYEQYF. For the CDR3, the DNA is TGCGCCAGCAGCCAGACTTCCAGGGGCTCCTACGAGCAGTACTTC.

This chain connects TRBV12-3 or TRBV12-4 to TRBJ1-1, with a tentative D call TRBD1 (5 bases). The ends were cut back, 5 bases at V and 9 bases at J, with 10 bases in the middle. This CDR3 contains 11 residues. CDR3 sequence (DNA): TGTGCCAGCAGTGGGGGGAGTCAAGCTTTCTTT. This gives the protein CASSGGSQAFF.

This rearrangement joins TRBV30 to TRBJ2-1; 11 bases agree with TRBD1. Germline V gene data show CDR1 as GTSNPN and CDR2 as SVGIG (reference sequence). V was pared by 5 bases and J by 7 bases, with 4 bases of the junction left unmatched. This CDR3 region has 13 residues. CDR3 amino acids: CAWGQGALNEQFF. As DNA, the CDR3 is TGTGCCTGGGGACAGGGGGCATTGAATGAGCAGTTCTTC.

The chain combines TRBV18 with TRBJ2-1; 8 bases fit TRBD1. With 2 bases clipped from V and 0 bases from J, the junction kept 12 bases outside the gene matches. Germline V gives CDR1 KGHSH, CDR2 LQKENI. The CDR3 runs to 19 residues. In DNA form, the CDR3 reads TGTGCCAGCTCACCAATCCCCAGGGGGCCGTTAAGCTCCTACAATGAGCAGTTCTTC. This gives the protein CASSPIPRGPLSSYNEQFF.

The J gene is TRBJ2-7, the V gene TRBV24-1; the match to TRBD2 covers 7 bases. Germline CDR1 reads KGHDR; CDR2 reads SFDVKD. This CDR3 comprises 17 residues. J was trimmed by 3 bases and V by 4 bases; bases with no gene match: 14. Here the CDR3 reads CATSDPRSSGPLYEQYF. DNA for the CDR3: TGTGCCACCAGTGACCCTAGATCTAGCGGACCTCTCTACGAGCAGTACTTC.

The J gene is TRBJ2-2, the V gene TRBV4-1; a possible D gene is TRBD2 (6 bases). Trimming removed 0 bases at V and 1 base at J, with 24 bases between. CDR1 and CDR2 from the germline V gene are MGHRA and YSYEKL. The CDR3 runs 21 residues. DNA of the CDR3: TGCGCCAGCAGCCAAGATAGACTAGTCGAGATTCTAAGAAGGAACACCGGGGAGCTGTTTTTT. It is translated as CASSQDRLVEILRRNTGELFF.

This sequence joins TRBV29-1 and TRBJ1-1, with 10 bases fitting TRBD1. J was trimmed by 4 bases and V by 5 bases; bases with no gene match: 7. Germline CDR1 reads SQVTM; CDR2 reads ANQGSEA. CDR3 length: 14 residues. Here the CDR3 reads CSVSGTGDLTEAFF. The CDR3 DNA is TGCAGCGTTAGCGGGACAGGGGACCTCACTGAAGCTTTCTTT. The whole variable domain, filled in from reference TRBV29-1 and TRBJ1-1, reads SAVISQKPSRDICQRGTSLTIQCQVDSQVTMMFWYRQQPGQSLTLIATANQGSEATYESGFVIDKFPISRPNLTFSTLTVSNMSPEDSSIYLCSVSGTGDLTEAFFGQGTRLTVV.

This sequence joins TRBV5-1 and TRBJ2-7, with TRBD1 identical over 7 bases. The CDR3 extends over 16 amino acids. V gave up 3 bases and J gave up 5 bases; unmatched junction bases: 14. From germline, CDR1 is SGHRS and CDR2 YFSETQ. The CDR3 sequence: CASSSSLDRSIDEQYF. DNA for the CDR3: TGCGCCAGCAGCTCCTCCCTGGACAGGAGTATCGACGAGCAGTACTTC.

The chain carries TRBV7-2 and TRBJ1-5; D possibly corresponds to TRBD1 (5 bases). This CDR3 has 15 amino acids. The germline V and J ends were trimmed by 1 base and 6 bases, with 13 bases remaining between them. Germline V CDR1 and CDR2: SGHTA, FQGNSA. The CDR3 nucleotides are TGTGCCAGCAGCTTAGGGAGGGGATTCGGTCAGCCCCAGCATTTT. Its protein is CASSLGRGFGQPQHF.

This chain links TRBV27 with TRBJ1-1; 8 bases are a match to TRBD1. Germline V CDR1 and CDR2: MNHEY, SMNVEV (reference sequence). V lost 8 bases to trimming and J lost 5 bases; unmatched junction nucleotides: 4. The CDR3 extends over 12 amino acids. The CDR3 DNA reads TGTGCCAGCCGGACAGGGTGGACTGAAGCTTTCTTT. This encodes CASRTGWTEAFF.

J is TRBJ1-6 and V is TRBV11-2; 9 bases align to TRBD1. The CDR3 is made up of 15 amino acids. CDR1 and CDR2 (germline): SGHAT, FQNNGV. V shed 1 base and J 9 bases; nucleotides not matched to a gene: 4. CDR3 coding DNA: TGTGCCAGCAGCTTAGGACAGGGGGACGGTTCACCCCTCCACTTT. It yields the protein CASSLGQGDGSPLHF.

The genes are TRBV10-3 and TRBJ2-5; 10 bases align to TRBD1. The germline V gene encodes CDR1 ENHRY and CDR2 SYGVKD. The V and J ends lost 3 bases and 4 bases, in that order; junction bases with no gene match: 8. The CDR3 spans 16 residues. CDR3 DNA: TGTGCCATCAGTGAAGATCCGGGACAGGGGCGAGAGACCCAGTACTTC. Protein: CAISEDPGQGRETQYF.

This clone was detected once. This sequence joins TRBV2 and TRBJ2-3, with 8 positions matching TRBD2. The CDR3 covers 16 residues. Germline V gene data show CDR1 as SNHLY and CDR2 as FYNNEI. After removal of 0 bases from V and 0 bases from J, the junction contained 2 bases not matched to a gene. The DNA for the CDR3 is TGTGCCAGCAGTGAAGCCCGCGGGGGGAGCACAGATACGCAGTATTTT. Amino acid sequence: CASSEARGGSTDTQYF.

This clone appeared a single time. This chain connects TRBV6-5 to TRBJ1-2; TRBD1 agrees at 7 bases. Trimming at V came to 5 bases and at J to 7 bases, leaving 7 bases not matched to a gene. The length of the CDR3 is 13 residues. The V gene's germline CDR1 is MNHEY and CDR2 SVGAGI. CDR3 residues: CASSIDRDGGYTF. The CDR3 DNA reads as TGTGCCAGCAGTATCGACAGGGACGGTGGCTACACCTTC.